The clone carrying this T cell receptor (beta chain) was seen a few times. TCRdb re-derived calls from the 5' RACE reads in MiXCR, one entry per CDR3 protein. The data show 200,000 to 250,000 distinct CDR3 sequences, more than 6.5% seen once. This record belongs to a study of identical twins. Germline-derived CDR1 and CDR2 are DFQATT and SNEGSKA (reference sequence). The ends lost 3 bases at V and 7 bases at J; junction bases unmatched: 11. This CDR3 spans 14 amino acids. These same records also appear under a second study, on yellow fever vaccine responses in identical twins.

The receptor was isolated from a woman between 18 and 29 years old in good health. The sequenced material came from memory (CD45RO+) T cells sorted from blood. The chain couples TRBV20-1 to TRBJ2-7, with TRBD2 identical over 8 bases. DNA of the CDR3: TGCAGTGCTAGGTACAGAGCGGGAGAGGGTGAGCAGTACTTC. It yields the protein CSARYRAGEGEQYF.